This is a list of T cell receptor beta chains from one sample in a study of T-cell reconstitution after alpha-beta-depleted transplantation in children. Each CDR3 protein is one row after TCRdb ran MiXCR on the PCR reads. The sample has hundreds of thousands of distinct CDR3 sequences; about 17% are singletons. Sequenced here: PBMCs, mostly from graft donor cells, sampled 360 days after TCRalphabeta/CD19-depleted stem cell transplant. These receptors all stem from a boy under three years old who had a stem cell transplant for Wiskott-Aldrich syndrome, so the T cells may come from the graft donor. The CDR3 runs from the conserved cysteine through the conserved F or W. Each record gives: V gene, D gene, J gene, clone size, CDR3 protein, CDR3 DNA. A D gene is named only where the DNA matches it firmly. Rows give clone size only sometimes, using once, few, many, or a class for an expanded clone.

TRBV6-2/TRBV6-3,.,TRBJ1-2,few,CASSYRGRTVANYGYTF,TGTGCCAGCAGTTACCGGGGACGGACCGTAGCTAACTATGGCTACACCTTC
TRBV5-1,.,TRBJ2-7,few,CASSHGPPTGFSYEQYF,TGCGCCAGCAGCCATGGTCCCCCAACAGGGTTCTCCTACGAGCAGTACTTC
TRBV12-3/TRBV12-4,.,TRBJ2-1,few,CASRPSAGEQFF,TGTGCCAGCAGACCGTCAGCAGGTGAGCAGTTCTTC
TRBV2,.,TRBJ2-3,.,CASSSVGFTDTQYF,TGTGCCAGCAGTTCTGTGGGTTTCACAGATACGCAGTATTTT
TRBV20-1,.,TRBJ1-6,.,CSAHRSSSPLHF,TGCAGTGCCCACCGCTCCAGTTCACCCCTCCACTTT
TRBV6-1,TRBD1,TRBJ2-7,few,CASRRDRETYEQYF,TGTGCCAGCAGGAGGGACAGGGAGACCTACGAGCAGTACTTC
TRBV7-9,.,TRBJ2-1,few,CASKKGSYNEQFF,TGTGCCAGCAAAAAAGGCTCCTACAATGAGCAGTTCTTC
TRBV12-3/TRBV12-4,.,TRBJ2-3,.,CASSALSPGTQYF,TGTGCCAGCAGTGCGCTGTCCCCGGGTACGCAGTATTTT
TRBV7-9,.,TRBJ2-1,many,CASSRGTSSYNEQFF,TGTGCCAGCAGCCGCGGGACCTCCTCCTACAATGAGCAGTTCTTC
TRBV6-5,.,TRBJ2-1,few,CASSYSKTNRRYNEQFF,TGTGCCAGCAGTTACTCGAAAACGAACCGCCGGTACAATGAGCAGTTCTTC
TRBV24-1,.,TRBJ2-1,.,CATNTGLGGQFF,TGTGCCACCAATACAGGGTTAGGCGGCCAGTTCTTC
TRBV21-1,.,TRBJ2-7,.,CASSYRELEGDGSYEQYF,TGTGCCAGCAGTTATCGGGAGTTGGAAGGGGACGGCTCCTACGAGCAGTACTTC
TRBV16,.,TRBJ2-5,few,CASSHWTRQETQYF,TGTGCCAGCAGCCACTGGACTCGGCAAGAGACCCAGTACTTC
TRBV2,TRBD2,TRBJ2-1,few,CASSEALAGEFF,TGTGCCAGCAGTGAAGCACTAGCGGGAGAGTTCTTC
TRBV20-1,.,TRBJ2-7,.,CSASVPGGVYEQYF,TGCAGTGCTAGTGTTCCAGGGGGGGTCTACGAGCAGTACTTC
TRBV20-1,.,TRBJ2-5,many,CSARSRQIETQYF,TGCAGTGCTAGATCGCGGCAGATTGAGACCCAGTACTTC
TRBV20-1,.,TRBJ2-1,few,CSATRTTEQFF,TGCAGTGCGACTAGGACTACAGAGCAGTTCTTC
TRBV29-1,.,TRBJ2-5,many,CSVAEQGTQYF,TGCAGCGTTGCCGAACAGGGGACCCAGTACTTC
TRBV2,.,TRBJ2-7,.,CASSEHRKLRQYF,TGTGCCAGCAGTGAGCACAGGAAGCTACGCCAGTACTTC
TRBV7-2,.,TRBJ2-7,.,CASTQDRLSYEQYF,TGTGCCAGCACACAAGATCGGCTCTCCTACGAGCAGTACTTC
TRBV6-5,.,TRBJ2-1,.,CASSYTGPIPSYNEQFF,TGTGCCAGCAGTTACACCGGACCGATCCCCTCCTACAATGAGCAGTTCTTC
TRBV29-1,.,TRBJ2-7,.,CSVVVRQDPYEQYF,TGCAGCGTTGTAGTGAGGCAGGACCCCTACGAGCAGTACTTC
TRBV12-3/TRBV12-4,.,TRBJ2-7,many,CASSLGDPPYEQYF,TGTGCCAGCAGTTTAGGAGACCCTCCCTACGAGCAGTACTTC
TRBV20-1,.,TRBJ1-5,few,CSARAGVRPQHF,TGCAGTGCTAGAGCTGGGGTGAGGCCCCAGCATTTT
TRBV2,TRBD1,TRBJ2-7,.,CASSETQGADYEQYF,TGTGCCAGCAGTGAAACCCAGGGGGCGGACTACGAGCAGTACTTC
TRBV11-2,.,TRBJ2-1,few,CASSRPRQFF,TGTGCCAGCAGTCGCCCCAGGCAGTTCTTC
TRBV13,.,TRBJ2-1,.,CASSLPGGSYNEQFF,TGTGCCAGCAGCCTCCCAGGGGGGTCCTACAATGAGCAGTTCTTC
TRBV30,.,TRBJ2-4,.,CAWSVRTQRSKNIQYF,TGTGCCTGGAGTGTACGGACTCAGAGGTCCAAAAACATTCAGTACTTC
TRBV20-1,TRBD1,TRBJ1-1,few,CSARPGTEKAFF,TGCAGTGCTAGACCCGGGACAGAAAAAGCTTTCTTT
TRBV5-1,.,TRBJ1-1,few,CASSLFRASNTEAFF,TGCGCCAGCAGCTTGTTCCGGGCCTCAAACACTGAAGCTTTCTTT
TRBV10-3,.,TRBJ2-7,.,CAISELGVGLEQYF,TGTGCCATCAGTGAGCTGGGGGTGGGGCTCGAGCAGTACTTC
TRBV4-3,TRBD1,TRBJ2-1,few,CASSQDPDRGFSEGEQFF,TGCGCCAGCAGCCAGGACCCTGACAGGGGCTTCAGTGAGGGTGAGCAGTTCTTC
TRBV7-2,.,TRBJ2-7,.,CASSLDPQSSYEQYF,TGTGCCAGCAGCTTAGACCCTCAAAGCTCCTACGAGCAGTACTTC
TRBV21-1,.,TRBJ2-7,.,CASSNWSPSSYEQYF,TGTGCCAGCAGCAACTGGTCTCCTAGCTCCTACGAGCAGTACTTC
TRBV15,.,TRBJ2-5,.,CATSRDGQIQETQYF,TGTGCCACCAGCAGAGATGGACAGATCCAAGAGACCCAGTACTTC
TRBV24-1,.,TRBJ2-1,.,CATSDPRSKREQFF,TGTGCCACCAGTGATCCGAGGAGCAAGCGTGAGCAGTTCTTC
TRBV4-1,.,TRBJ2-1,.,CASKVPGGPKNEQFF,TGCGCCAGCAAGGTTCCGGGGGGCCCCAAAAATGAGCAGTTCTTC
TRBV19,TRBD2,TRBJ2-2,.,CASSRLAAFNTGELFF,TGTGCCAGTAGTAGGCTAGCGGCATTCAACACCGGGGAGCTGTTTTTT
TRBV12-3/TRBV12-4,.,TRBJ1-5,few,CASSSSPNQPQHF,TGTGCCAGCAGTTCTAGCCCCAATCAGCCCCAGCATTTT
TRBV6-1,TRBD2,TRBJ2-7,.,CASTSRSLAGYEQYF,TGTGCCAGTACCTCCCGGAGTCTAGCGGGCTACGAGCAGTACTTC